The TCR beta chain described here comes from a study of human T cells and chemical hapten exposure. Across the study: Mostly female, the patients presented with alopecia areata, totalis or universalis. Small discrepancies in pooled library volume mainly accounted for the varying TCR yields per sample.

The V and J ends lost 1 base and 5 bases respectively, with 4 bases between them. Per the germline V gene, CDR1 is SEHNR and CDR2 is FQNEAQ (reference sequence). The CDR3 has 12 amino acids. In TCRdb, the RACE reads were re-called with MiXCR into one record per CDR3 protein. The data hold 110,000 to 150,000 distinct CDR3 sequences, with about 10% observed a single time. Time point given: patch test 2, 6 weeks after DPC sensitization. Treatment defined: therapeutic diphenylcyclopropenone sensitization with weekly scalp DPC. The V and J genes are TRBV7-9 and TRBJ2-3; D is uncertain. The sample in question was whole blood, obtained in connection with sensitization to the hapten diphenylcyclopropenone (DPC). This clonotype was sampled from a woman between 45 and 60 years old with alopecia areata. Some clones in this sample may be carry-over from other donors' samples. The CDR3 protein is CASSLELDTQYF. CDR3 nucleotide sequence: TGTGCCAGCAGCTTAGAGCTAGATACGCAGTATTTT.